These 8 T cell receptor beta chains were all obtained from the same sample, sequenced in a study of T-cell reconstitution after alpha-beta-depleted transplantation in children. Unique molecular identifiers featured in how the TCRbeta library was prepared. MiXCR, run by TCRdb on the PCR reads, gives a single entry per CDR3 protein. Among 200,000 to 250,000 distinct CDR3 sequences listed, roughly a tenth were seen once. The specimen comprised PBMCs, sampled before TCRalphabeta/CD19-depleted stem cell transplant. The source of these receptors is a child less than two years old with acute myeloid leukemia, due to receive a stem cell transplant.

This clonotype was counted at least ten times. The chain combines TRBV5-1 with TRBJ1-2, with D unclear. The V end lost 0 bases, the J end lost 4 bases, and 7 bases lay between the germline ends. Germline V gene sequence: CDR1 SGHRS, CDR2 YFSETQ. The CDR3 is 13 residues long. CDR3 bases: TGCGCCAGCAGCTTGGGGGTTGGCTATGGCTACACCTTC. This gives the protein CASSLGVGYGYTF.

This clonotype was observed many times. The CDR3 DNA reads as TGTGCCAGCAGCTTACTGGCAGGGAGAGGAGAGACCCAGTACTTC. Translating gives CASSLLAGRGETQYF. The chain is built from TRBV7-2 and TRBJ2-5; D is perhaps TRBD1 or TRBD2 (5 bases each). Trimming left V 2 bases short and J 4 bases short, with 14 bases between. This CDR3 has 15 amino acids. Germline V lookup: CDR1 SGHTA, CDR2 FQGNSA.

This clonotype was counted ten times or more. This chain's CDR3 is CASLVAGAGASNQPQHF. CDR3 bases: TGTGCCAGCCTTGTCGCAGGGGCCGGCGCTAGCAATCAGCCCCAGCATTTT. V gene TRBV6-1 combines with J gene TRBJ1-5; tentative D call: TRBD1 (6 bases). The germline V gene encodes CDR1 MNHNS and CDR2 SASEGT. Trimming removed 8 bases at V and 0 bases at J, with 20 bases between. This CDR3 spans 17 amino acids.

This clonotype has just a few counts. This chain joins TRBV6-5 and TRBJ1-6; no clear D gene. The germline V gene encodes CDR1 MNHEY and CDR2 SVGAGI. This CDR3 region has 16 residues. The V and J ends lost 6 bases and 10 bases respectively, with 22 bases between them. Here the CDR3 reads CASRPPAPGLGSPLHF. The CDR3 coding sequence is TGTGCCAGCAGACCGCCCGCCCCGGGATTAGGGTCACCCCTCCACTTT.

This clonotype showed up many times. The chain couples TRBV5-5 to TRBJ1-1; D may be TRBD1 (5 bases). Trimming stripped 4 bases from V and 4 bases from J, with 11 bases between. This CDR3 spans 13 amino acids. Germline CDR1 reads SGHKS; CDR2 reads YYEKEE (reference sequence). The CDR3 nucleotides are TGTGCCAGCAGCGGCCAGGGTTCCACTGAAGCTTTCTTT. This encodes CASSGQGSTEAFF.

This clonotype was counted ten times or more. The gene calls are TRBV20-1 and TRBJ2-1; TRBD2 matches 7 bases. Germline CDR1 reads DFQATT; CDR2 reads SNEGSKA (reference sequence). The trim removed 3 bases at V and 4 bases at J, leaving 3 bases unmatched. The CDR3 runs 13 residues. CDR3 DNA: TGCAGTGCTAGCCGAGCGGGGTACAATGAGCAGTTCTTC. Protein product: CSASRAGYNEQFF.

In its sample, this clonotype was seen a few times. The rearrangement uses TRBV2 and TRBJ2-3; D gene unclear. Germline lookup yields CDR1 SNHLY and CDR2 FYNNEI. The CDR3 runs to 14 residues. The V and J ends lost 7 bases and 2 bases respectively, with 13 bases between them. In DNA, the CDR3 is TGTGCCAGCACTCGGAGCCACTCCACAGATACGCAGTATTTT. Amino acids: CASTRSHSTDTQYF. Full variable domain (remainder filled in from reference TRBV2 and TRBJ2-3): EPEVTQTPSHQVTQMGQEVILRCVPISNHLYFYWYRQILGQKVEFLVSFYNNEISEKSEIFDDQFSVERPDGSNFTLKIRSTKLEDSAMYFCASTRSHSTDTQYFGPGTRLTVL.

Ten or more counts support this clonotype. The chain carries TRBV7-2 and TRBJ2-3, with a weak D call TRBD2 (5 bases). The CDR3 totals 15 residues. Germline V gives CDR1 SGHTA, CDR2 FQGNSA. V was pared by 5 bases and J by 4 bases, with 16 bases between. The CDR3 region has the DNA TGTGCCAGCAGCATCCGGCCGAGGGCAGCAGATACGCAGTATTTT. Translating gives CASSIRPRAADTQYF.